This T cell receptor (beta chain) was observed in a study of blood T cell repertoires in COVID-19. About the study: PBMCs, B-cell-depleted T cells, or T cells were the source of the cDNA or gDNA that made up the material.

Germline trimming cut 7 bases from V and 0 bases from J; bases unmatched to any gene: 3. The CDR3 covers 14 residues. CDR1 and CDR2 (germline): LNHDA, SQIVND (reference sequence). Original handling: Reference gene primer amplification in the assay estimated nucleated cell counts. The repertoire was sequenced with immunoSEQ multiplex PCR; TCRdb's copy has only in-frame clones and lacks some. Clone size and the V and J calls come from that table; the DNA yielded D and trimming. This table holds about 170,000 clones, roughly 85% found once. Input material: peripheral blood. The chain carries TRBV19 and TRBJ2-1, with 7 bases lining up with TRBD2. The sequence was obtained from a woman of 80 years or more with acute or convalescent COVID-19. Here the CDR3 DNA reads TGTGCCAGTAAATGGACTAGCTCCTACAATGAGCAGTTCTTC. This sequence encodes CASKWTSSYNEQFF. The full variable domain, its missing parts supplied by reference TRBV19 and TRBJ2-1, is DGGITQSPKYLFRKEGQNVTLSCEQNLNHDAMYWYRQDPGQGLRLIYYSQIVNDFQKGDIAEGYSVSREKKESFPLTVTSAQKNPTAFYLCASKWTSSYNEQFFGPGTRLTVL.